This T cell receptor (beta chain) was retrieved from a study of cytomegalovirus exposure and HLA in healthy donors. Study-wide background: Around 180 million T cells yielded more than 90 million unique TCR beta sequences in earlier analysis. Whole-study results and caveats: An analysis was carried out at a later point. It showed that HLA-associated TCR beta chains were more clonally expanded than equally common non-associated chains. Association of a missense DCLRE1C variant with TCR beta V- and J-gene trimming was reported in a later analysis.

Turning to this clone: Its specificity is not known.

Use of 60 Vbeta and 13 Jbeta primers characterized the PCR. TCRdb's table, derived via immunoSEQ multiplex PCR, lists solely in-frame clones and lacks some. Here the sample table reports about 200,000 clones. This clonotype originated in a girl aged 2-10 years in good health and CMV-seropositive. Sequenced sample: PBMCs.

CDR3 residues: CASSSEGPWVPEETQYF. The CDR3 DNA reads TGCGCCAGCAGCTCGGAGGGTCCGTGGGTCCCCGAAGAGACCCAGTACTTC. The rearrangement links TRBV5-1 to TRBJ2-5, with a tentative D call TRBD2 (6 bases). Germline CDR1 is SGHRS and CDR2 is YFSETQ. V lost 3 bases, J lost 3 bases, and 21 bases lay in between. The CDR3 contains 17 residues.